Listed here are 28 T cell receptor beta chains from one sample, sequenced in a study of blood T cell repertoires in COVID-19. Assay: immunoSEQ multiplex PCR; the TCRdb copy retains only in-frame clones and omits some. The data show approximately 170,000 clones, approximately 80% seen once. Specimen: PBMCs or T cells enriched from blood (not recorded which). The receptor set was obtained from a woman in her forties or fifties who had recovered from COVID-19.

This sequence joins TRBV5-5 and TRBJ1-2; the D gene is possibly TRBD1 (6 bases). The CDR3 extends over 15 amino acids. The germline CDR1 and CDR2 sequences are SGHKS and YYEKEE (reference sequence). Trimming left V 4 bases short and J 7 bases short, with 20 bases between. CDR3 region: CASSADIQGISGYTF. The CDR3 DNA reads as TGTGCCAGCAGCGCAGACATACAGGGAATCAGTGGCTACACCTTC.

The chain is built from TRBV7-9 and TRBJ2-7; D might be TRBD1 (7 bases). The CDR3 totals 14 residues. CDR1 and CDR2 (germline): SEHNR, FQNEAQ (reference sequence). Trimming cost V 3 bases and J 3 bases, with 12 bases left between them. Written as DNA, the CDR3 is TGTGCCAGCAGCTTGGGGCAGGGGGGCTACGAGCAGTACTTC. Residues: CASSLGQGGYEQYF.

V and J are TRBV9 and TRBJ2-3; 9 nucleotides align to TRBD2. Germline V gene sequence: CDR1 SGDLS, CDR2 YYNGEE. The length of the CDR3 is 16 residues. V dropped 0 bases and J dropped 1; count of bases not matched to a gene: 3. The DNA of the CDR3 is TGTGCCAGCAGCGTAGGGACTAGCGAGGGCACAGATACGCAGTATTTT. Protein sequence: CASSVGTSEGTDTQYF.

This clone showed up just a few times. The rearrangement uses TRBV11-2 and TRBJ1-2, with D unclear. V dropped 2 bases and J dropped 3 bases, with 25 bases sitting between them. The CDR3 loop spans 19 amino acids. Germline values: CDR1 SGHAT, CDR2 FQNNGV. CDR3 loop: CASSLMELAWRKRDYGYTF. CDR3 sequence (DNA): TGTGCCAGCAGCTTAATGGAGTTGGCTTGGCGGAAACGGGACTATGGCTACACCTTC.

The sample holds one count of this clone. The chain carries TRBV11-3 and TRBJ1-2, with D possibly being TRBD1 (6 bases). Germline assignment: CDR1 SGHNT and CDR2 YENEEA. The CDR3 has 15 residues. V was shortened by 5 bases and J by 4 bases, with 17 bases between the two germline ends. This CDR3 is CASSPRGGSVYGYTF. In DNA form, the CDR3 reads TGTGCCAGCAGCCCCCGGGGGGGCAGCGTCTATGGCTACACCTTC.

A single count supports this clone. The chain couples TRBV6-2 or TRBV6-3 to TRBJ2-7, with TRBD1 as a possible D gene (5 bases). This CDR3 has 15 amino acids. Germline CDR1 and CDR2: MNHEY and SVGEGT. With 2 bases removed from V and 3 bases from J, the gap between germline ends came to 14 bases. Here the CDR3 reads CASSYPGRRDYEQYF. CDR3 DNA sequence: TGTGCCAGCAGTTACCCAGGGCGGCGAGACTACGAGCAGTACTTC.

This CDR3 is CSASRGDHQPQHF. CDR3 nucleotide sequence: TGCAGTGCTAGTCGGGGGGACCATCAGCCCCAGCATTTT. V gene TRBV20-1 combines with J gene TRBJ1-5; maybe TRBD1 (5 bases). Trimming shortened V by 3 bases and J by 5 bases, and 11 bases separated the two germline ends. CDR1 is DFQATT and CDR2 is SNEGSKA in the germline V gene (reference sequence). CDR3 length: 13 residues.

The chain uses TRBV25-1 and TRBJ2-1, with TRBD1 matching 8 bases. The CDR3 contains 14 residues. Germline values: CDR1 MGHDK, CDR2 SYGVNS. The junction had 2 bases not matched to a gene; V was cut back by 6 bases and J by 1 base. CDR3 DNA: TGTGCCAGCAGCACAGGGGGATCCTACAATGAGCAGTTCTTC. Encoded protein: CASSTGGSYNEQFF.

This clone occurred once. V usage is TRBV2 and J usage is TRBJ1-2; D remains ambiguous. The CDR3 runs 12 residues. Germline V gene data show CDR1 as SNHLY and CDR2 as FYNNEI. The V and J ends lost 7 bases and 2 bases respectively, with 8 bases between them. In nucleotides, the CDR3 is TGTGCCAGCACCCAGGAAAACTATGGCTACACCTTC. This codes for CASTQENYGYTF.

A single count supports this clone. The chain recombines TRBV5-5 with TRBJ2-7; TRBD1 might be the D (5 bases). Trimming pared 0 bases from V and 3 bases from J, leaving 10 bases between. The length of the CDR3 is 14 residues. The germline CDR1 and CDR2 sequences are SGHKS and YYEKEE (reference sequence). In DNA, the CDR3 is TGTGCCAGCAGCTTGGATGGCAGGGACTACGAGCAGTACTTC. It codes for CASSLDGRDYEQYF.

This rearrangement joins TRBV5-4 to TRBJ2-5, with D unresolved. Trimming took off 7 bases at V and 3 bases at J, with 10 bases between the two ends. Germline V lookup: CDR1 SGHNT, CDR2 YYREEE (reference sequence). The CDR3 has 12 amino acids. CDR3 nucleotides: TGTGCCAGCGGCTCGCAGGAAGAGACCCAGTACTTC. It codes for CASGSQEETQYF.

The chain couples TRBV6-1 to TRBJ1-5; TRBD1 matches at 7 bases. Per the germline V gene, CDR1 is MNHNS and CDR2 is SASEGT. The V segment lost 4 bases and the J segment 3 bases; nucleotides outside the gene matches: 9. The CDR3 covers 16 residues. CDR3 coding DNA: TGTGCCAGCAGTGTCCTAGGGGGCAGGGACAATCAGCCCCAGCATTTT. Its translation: CASSVLGGRDNQPQHF.

The chain couples TRBV2 to TRBJ1-2; D gene ambiguous. The CDR3 totals 14 residues. Germline CDR1 and CDR2: SNHLY and FYNNEI. The V end lost 4 bases, the J end lost 8 bases, and 17 bases lay between the germline ends. The chain's CDR3 is CASSALIPTGGYTF. The DNA of the CDR3 is TGTGCCAGCAGTGCTTTGATTCCAACGGGGGGCTACACCTTC.

The gene calls are TRBV18 and TRBJ2-7; TRBD2 aligns across 8 bases. Losses at the gene ends were 5 bases for V and 0 bases for J; bases not matched to a gene: 6. Germline V gene data show CDR1 as KGHSH and CDR2 as LQKENI. The CDR3 totals 15 residues. This CDR3 is CASSNLAGTSYEQYF. The DNA for the CDR3 is TGTGCCAGCTCAAACTTAGCGGGGACCTCCTACGAGCAGTACTTC.

V usage is TRBV2 and J usage is TRBJ2-3, with D possibly matching TRBD2 (5 bases). CDR1 and CDR2 from the germline V gene are SNHLY and FYNNEI. V was clipped by 4 bases and J by 5 bases, with 13 bases between them. This CDR3 region has 14 residues. The CDR3 region is CASSGGLGRDTQYF. CDR3 bases: TGTGCCAGCAGTGGAGGGCTGGGAAGAGATACGCAGTATTTT.

The rearrangement uses TRBV7-2 and TRBJ2-7, with a tentative D call TRBD1 (6 bases). V was cut by 1 base and J by 4 bases, with 8 bases left in between. CDR3 size: 13 residues. In germline, CDR1 is SGHTA, CDR2 FQGNSA. The CDR3, as DNA: TGTGCCAGCAGCTTAGGGACAGAGTACGAGCAGTACTTC. Amino acids: CASSLGTEYEQYF.

The chain joins TRBV5-1 to TRBJ2-7; TRBD1 might be the D (5 bases). V was clipped by 2 bases and J by 2 bases, with 11 bases between them. Germline loops: CDR1 SGHRS, CDR2 YFSETQ. The CDR3 length is 14 residues. The CDR3 coding sequence is TGCGCCAGCAGCTTAGGGGTCTTCCCCTACGAGCAGTACTTC. Translation gives CASSLGVFPYEQYF. Full variable domain (rest looked up from reference TRBV5-1 and TRBJ2-7): KAGVTQTPRYLIKTRGQQVTLSCSPISGHRSVSWYQQTPGQGLQFLFEYFSETQRNKGNFPGRFSGRQFSNSRSEMNVSTLELGDSALYLCASSLGVFPYEQYFGPGTRLTVT.

J is TRBJ2-3 and V is TRBV6-5; TRBD2 is a possible D gene (6 bases). V lost 6 bases to trimming and J lost 13 bases, with 17 bases between them. Germline V gives CDR1 MNHEY, CDR2 SVGAGI. This CDR3 contains 12 residues. This CDR3 reads CASRTGGKREYF. For the CDR3, the DNA is TGTGCCAGCAGAACTGGCGGGAAGAGGGAGTATTTT.

The rearrangement links TRBV25-1 to TRBJ1-5; 7 bases are a match to TRBD1. CDR1 is MGHDK, CDR2 SYGVNS, per germline. The CDR3 covers 14 residues. V was clipped by 6 bases and J by 2 bases; unmatched bases: 4. The CDR3 DNA sequence: TGTGCCAGCAGGGAAGGACAGGGCAATCAGCCCCAGCATTTT. This translates into CASREGQGNQPQHF.

This clone has only a few counts. V is TRBV11-2 and J is TRBJ2-7; perhaps TRBD2 as D (5 bases). Trimming left V 3 bases short and J 4 bases short, with 10 bases between. CDR1 and CDR2 from the germline V gene are SGHAT and FQNNGV. There are 13 residues in the CDR3. CDR3 in amino acids: CASSFGEHYEQYF. The CDR3 bases are TGTGCCAGCAGCTTCGGGGAACATTACGAGCAGTACTTC. The whole variable domain, filled in from reference TRBV11-2 and TRBJ2-7, reads EAGVAQSPRYKIIEKRQSVAFWCNPISGHATLYWYQQILGQGPKLLIQFQNNGVVDDSQLPKDRFSAERLKGVDSTLKIQPAKLEDSAVYLCASSFGEHYEQYFGPGTRLTVT.

J is TRBJ1-5 and V is TRBV28; unclear D gene. The length of the CDR3 is 14 residues. Germline V CDR1 and CDR2: MDHEN, SYDVKM. V was clipped by 3 bases and J by 4 bases, with 10 bases between them. The CDR3 spells CASSLVRANQPQHF. CDR3 DNA sequence: TGTGCCAGCAGTTTGGTGAGGGCTAATCAGCCCCAGCATTTT.

V usage is TRBV11-2 and J usage is TRBJ2-7, with 7 bases that match TRBD1. This CDR3 spans 15 amino acids. The V segment lost 3 bases and the J segment 3 bases; nucleotides outside the gene matches: 8. The germline CDR1 and CDR2 sequences are SGHAT and FQNNGV. The CDR3 sequence: CASSLNSQGNYEQYF. The CDR3 coding sequence is TGTGCCAGCAGCTTGAACTCACAGGGGAACTACGAGCAGTACTTC.

V usage is TRBV18 and J usage is TRBJ2-7, with D possibly TRBD1 on 6 matching bases. The CDR3 totals 15 residues. The V end lost 2 bases, the J end lost 2 bases, and 13 bases lay between the germline ends. Germline V lookup: CDR1 KGHSH, CDR2 LQKENI. The CDR3 sequence: CASSPGNRETYEQYF. DNA for the CDR3: TGTGCCAGCTCACCAGGGAACAGGGAGACCTACGAGCAGTACTTC.

The chain uses TRBV7-3 and TRBJ2-3; TRBD2 agrees at 13 bases. J was trimmed by 0 bases and V by 4 bases; bases with no gene match: 1. This CDR3 is built from 16 residues. Germline-derived CDR1 and CDR2 are SGHTA and FQGTGA. Here the CDR3 reads CASSWGLAGSTDTQYF. The CDR3 DNA reads TGTGCCAGCAGCTGGGGACTAGCGGGGAGCACAGATACGCAGTATTTT.

This chain links TRBV18 with TRBJ1-2; 10 bases line up with TRBD1. This CDR3 comprises 14 residues. V dropped 0 bases and J dropped 5; count of bases not matched to a gene: 0. Germline lookup yields CDR1 KGHSH and CDR2 LQKENI. The CDR3: CASSPPGQGYGYTF. CDR3 DNA sequence: TGTGCCAGCTCACCACCGGGACAGGGGTATGGCTACACCTTC.

The chain joins TRBV7-8 to TRBJ2-1; 8 bases are a match to TRBD2. Germline assignment: CDR1 SGHVS and CDR2 FQNEAQ. This CDR3 region has 15 residues. The J segment lost 4 bases and the V segment lost 6 bases, leaving 8 bases of the junction unmatched. CDR3 in DNA: TGTGCCAGCAGGCCCCCGGAGCGGGGGTACAATGAGCAGTTCTTC. It translates to CASRPPERGYNEQFF.

This clone showed up just a few times. The J gene is TRBJ1-1, the V gene TRBV5-4; D gene uncertain. V was clipped by 4 bases and J by 3 bases, with 16 bases between them. This CDR3 comprises 15 residues. From germline, CDR1 is SGHNT and CDR2 YYREEE (reference sequence). CDR3 loop: CASSASLLRDTEAFF. CDR3 nucleotide sequence: TGTGCCAGCAGCGCGAGCCTCTTGAGAGACACTGAAGCTTTCTTT.

The rearrangement joins TRBV21-1 to TRBJ2-3; the D call of TRBD1 is as the table states it, not checked on the DNA. TRBV21-1 is designated a pseudogene. CDR3 length equals 15 residues. CDR3 protein: CASTSTGTPSDTQYF. CDR3 bases: TGTGCCAGCACCTCGACAGGGACCCCCTCAGATACGCAGTATTTT.